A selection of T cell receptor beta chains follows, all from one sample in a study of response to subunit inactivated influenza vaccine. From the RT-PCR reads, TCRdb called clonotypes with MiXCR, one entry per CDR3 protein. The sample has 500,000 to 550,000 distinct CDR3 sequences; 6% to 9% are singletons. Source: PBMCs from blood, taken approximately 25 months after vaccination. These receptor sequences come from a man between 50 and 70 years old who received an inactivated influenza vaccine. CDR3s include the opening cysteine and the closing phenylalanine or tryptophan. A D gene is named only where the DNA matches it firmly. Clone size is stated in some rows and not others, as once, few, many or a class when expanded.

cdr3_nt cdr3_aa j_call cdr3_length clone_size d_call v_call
TGTGCCAGCAGCGGGAAACCAGGGGTCGGGGAGCTGTTTTTT CASSGKPGVGELFF TRBJ2-2 14 few . TRBV5-5
TGTGCCAGCAGCTTGGACCTGACAGGGGGTTTCGAGCAGTACTTC CASSLDLTGGFEQYF TRBJ2-7 15 . TRBD1 TRBV5-6
TGTGCCAGTTCCGGGACCCAAAGGACCCAGTACTTC CASSGTQRTQYF TRBJ2-5 12 few . TRBV12-3/TRBV12-4
TGCAGCGTGATTACCCCGACAGGAACTAACTATGGCTACACCTTC CSVITPTGTNYGYTF TRBJ1-2 15 few . TRBV29-1
TGTGCCAGCAGTGAAGCGGGCTACGAGCAGTACTTC CASSEAGYEQYF TRBJ2-7 12 few . TRBV6-1
TGTGCCAGCTCACCAGGGGATCACTATGGCTACACCTTC CASSPGDHYGYTF TRBJ1-2 13 few . TRBV18
TGTGCCAGCAGCTCTGCGGGGGCCTACAATGAGCAGTTCTTC CASSSAGAYNEQFF TRBJ2-1 14 . TRBD2 TRBV7-2
TGTGCCAGCAGTCCAGGGGGCGGTGATTCACCCCTCCACTTT CASSPGGGDSPLHF TRBJ1-6 14 many TRBD1 TRBV6-1
TGTGCCAGCAGGCCGGACAGGGGGCGGAATGAAAAACTGTTTTTT CASRPDRGRNEKLFF TRBJ1-4 15 . TRBD1 TRBV2
TGTGCCAGCAGTGTACTTGGCTCTGGAAACACCATATATTTT CASSVLGSGNTIYF TRBJ1-3 14 . . TRBV6-5
TGCAGCGTTGAAGGGCTAGCAGAGTACAATGAGCAGTTCTTC CSVEGLAEYNEQFF TRBJ2-1 14 . . TRBV29-1
TGCTGTGCTAGAGAAGGGTGGAAGGGCCCGGACAATGAGCAGTTCTTC CCAREGWKGPDNEQFF TRBJ2-1 16 . . TRBV20-1
TGTGCCAGCAGCCCAGTGTTACTAGGCGAGCAGTTCTTC CASSPVLLGEQFF TRBJ2-1 13 many . TRBV14
TGTGCCAGCAGTTTGGGACGGCAAGCTAACTATGGCTACACCTTC CASSLGRQANYGYTF TRBJ1-2 15 many . TRBV12-3/TRBV12-4
TGTGCCAGCACGCCGGGACAGGGTATCTACGAGCAGTACTTC CASTPGQGIYEQYF TRBJ2-7 14 many TRBD1 TRBV12-3/TRBV12-4
TGTGCCAGCAGCTTCGGGCAGTCCAACTCCTACGAGCAGTACTTC CASSFGQSNSYEQYF TRBJ2-7 15 few . TRBV11-1
TGTGCCAGCAGTTACGAAGGAGGGGGAGAGACCCAGTACTTC CASSYEGGGETQYF TRBJ2-5 14 few . TRBV6-5
TGCAGCGTTGAAGATGGGCTAGCGGGCACAGATACGCAGTATTTT CSVEDGLAGTDTQYF TRBJ2-3 15 many TRBD2 TRBV29-1
TGTGCCAGCAGCAGGGACCTCAATCAGCCCCAGCATTTT CASSRDLNQPQHF TRBJ1-5 13 many . TRBV5-5
TGTGCCAGCAGCCCCAGTGAGCGGGGGGGCCTCGGGGAGCCGTTTTTT CASSPSERGGLGEPFF TRBJ2-2 16 . TRBD2 TRBV9
TGTGCCAGCAGCTTAGGCCCCAGTCAATACTACGAGCAGTACTTC CASSLGPSQYYEQYF TRBJ2-7 15 . . TRBV7-2
TGTGCCAGCAGCCCGCGCCGGGACAGGGCTGAAGCTTTCTTT CASSPRRDRAEAFF TRBJ1-1 14 few TRBD1 TRBV3-1
TGTGCCAGCAGCTTAGGAGGGACTAGGCGGTCCTACGAGCAGTACTTC CASSLGGTRRSYEQYF TRBJ2-7 16 . TRBD2 TRBV7-2
TGCAGTGCCAAGAGACAGGGGGAGAACTATGGCTACACCTTC CSAKRQGENYGYTF TRBJ1-2 14 . TRBD1 TRBV20-1
TGTGCCAGCAGCTGGGATCTACAGGGGACGTACGGCTACACCTTC CASSWDLQGTYGYTF TRBJ1-2 15 few TRBD1 TRBV5-4
TGTGCCAGCAGCTCCCGGCTGGGACCACAGGATGAGCAGTTCTTC CASSSRLGPQDEQFF TRBJ2-1 15 . . TRBV7-7
TGCGCCAGCAGGCAGGGATCGGGCGAGCAGTACTTC CASRQGSGEQYF TRBJ2-7 12 few . TRBV5-1
TGTGCCAGCAGTTACCATGGACAGGTCTCCTACGAGCAGTACTTC CASSYHGQVSYEQYF TRBJ2-7 15 . TRBD1 TRBV6-2/TRBV6-3
TGCAGTGCTAGTTCGACTAGCGGGGGTGGGGTGACCCAGTACTTC CSASSTSGGGVTQYF TRBJ2-5 15 many TRBD2 TRBV20-1
TGTGCCACCAGCAGGGGACTAGCGGGAGAAGAGACCCAGTACTTC CATSRGLAGEETQYF TRBJ2-5 15 few TRBD2 TRBV15
TGCGCCAGCAGCCGTACAGGGGGCGGGGGTCGCAATGAGCAGTTCTTC CASSRTGGGGRNEQFF TRBJ2-1 16 few TRBD1 TRBV5-1